This TCR beta chain was found in a study of response to subunit inactivated influenza vaccine (dated by TCRdb to the late 2010s). Context from the whole study: Deep quantitative T cell receptor repertoire profiling was used in the study to track responses to a trivalent subunit inactivated influenza vaccine. The study at large found these results: According to the authors, only a limited number of new T cells may be recruited by each seasonal influenza vaccination.

The library was prepared using RT-PCR. The sequencer was an Illumina HiSeq 2500. In-frame beta chains were kept once TCRdb had trimmed the public reads at Q25 with fastp and called clones with MiXCR. Here each entry gathers all rows of one CDR3 protein and keeps the most common genes and DNA. The sample includes 540,000 or so distinct CDR3 sequences, with 10% to 15% observed a single time. The ten biggest clones cover 10% to 15% of the sample. The CDR3 sequence holds 14 residues, the cysteine and phenylalanine included. The retained sequence is limited to the CDR3, 42 bases, with the frame set at the first base. In the germline V gene, CDR1 corresponds to MNHEY and CDR2 to SVGEGT. V sheds 2 bases and J sheds 2 bases, leaving 10 bases between their ends. In the paper's terms, the time point label means: more than 35 days after influenza vaccine administration. This clonotype has more than one count but fewer than ten. The clone's antigen remains unknown. Base qualities were left out, and no much larger clone turns up one base away.

The starting material was PBMCs from blood, obtained 45 days after vaccination. The TCR sequence derives from a man between 50 and 59 years old who received an inactivated influenza vaccine. Donor details come from another sample of the same person, matched by shared clones. The chain is assembled from TRBV6-2 or TRBV6-3 and TRBJ2-7, and possibly TRBD1, on 5 matching bases. The CDR3 protein is CASSYLPGTYEQYF. The DNA sequence is given as TGTGCCAGCAGTTACCTGCCAGGGACCTACGAGCAGTACTTC.